The present TCR beta chain was sequenced within a study of cytomegalovirus exposure and HLA in healthy donors. Study outcomes and limitations: The authors later found most CMV-associated TCR beta chains appeared HLA-restricted.

Regarding this clone: Its target is not known.

V lost 7 bases and J lost 1; bases outside the gene matches: 5. Looked up from germline, CDR1 is MDHEN and CDR2 is SYDVKM. The CDR3 spans 15 residues. PCR was performed using 60 Vbeta and 13 Jbeta primers. The repertoire was sequenced with immunoSEQ multiplex PCR; TCRdb's copy has only in-frame clones and lacks some. The repertoire holds about 130,000 clones, 83% seen once, with 3.6% in the top ten. Sequencing used PBMCs. The chain joins TRBV28 to TRBJ2-7; TRBD2 agrees at 12 bases. This clonotype was sampled from a woman between 40 and 50 years old in good health and CMV-seropositive. CDR3 in DNA: TGTGCCAGCATCCCCGGGACTAGCGGGTCCTACGAGCAGTACTTC. The encoded protein is CASIPGTSGSYEQYF.